The 21 T cell receptor beta chains given below trace back to one sample, sequenced in a study of cytomegalovirus exposure and HLA in healthy donors. Both 60 Vbeta primers and 13 Jbeta primers went into the PCR. Method: immunoSEQ multiplex PCR; TCRdb's copy keeps in-frame clones and lacks some. This table holds 100,000 to 150,000 clones, roughly 70% found once. Material for sequencing was PBMCs. These receptors were obtained from a middle-aged man in good health and CMV-seropositive.

J is TRBJ2-1 and V is TRBV5-1; TRBD2 aligns across 8 bases. This CDR3 has 14 residues. CDR1 is SGHRS, CDR2 YFSETQ, per germline. V lost 1 base to trimming and J lost 13 bases; unmatched junction nucleotides: 10. CDR3 sequence: CASSLRVAGTEQFF. The CDR3 DNA is TGCGCCAGCAGCTTGAGGGTAGCGGGAACGGAACAGTTCTTC.

V and J are TRBV7-3 and TRBJ2-1; the D is unclear. The germline CDR1 and CDR2 sequences are SGHTA and FQGTGA. The CDR3 loop spans 12 amino acids. V lost 0 bases and J lost 9, with 6 bases in between. In DNA form, the CDR3 reads TGTGCCAGCAGCTTAACTCGCGGTGAGCAGTTCTTC. This translates into CASSLTRGEQFF.

Worth noting for this clone: Other nucleotide sequences in the sample specify the same CDR3. The V call is TRBV5-1, the J call TRBJ2-1; D may be TRBD1 (5 bases). The V gene lost 0 bases and the J gene lost 0 bases, with 10 bases spanning the gap. The germline V gene encodes CDR1 SGHRS and CDR2 YFSETQ. This CDR3 contains 16 residues. The CDR3 here is CASSLGGGSSYNEQFF. The DNA for the CDR3 is TGCGCCAGCAGCTTGGGGGGCGGTAGCTCCTACAATGAGCAGTTCTTC.

This clone was seen only a few times. This chain connects TRBV30 to TRBJ1-2; D remains ambiguous. The germline V gene has CDR1 GTSNPN and CDR2 SVGIG (reference sequence). V lost 5 bases, J lost 8 bases, and 15 bases lay in between. The CDR3 is 12 residues long. The CDR3, as DNA: TGTGCCTGGGGAGTATCACCCTCGGGCTACACCTTC. Protein: CAWGVSPSGYTF.

The V call is TRBV11-2, the J call TRBJ1-4, with 9 bases matching TRBD1. The CDR3 is 15 residues long. Trimming removed 6 bases from V and 5 bases from J; junction bases left unmatched: 7. CDR1 and CDR2 from the germline V gene are SGHAT and FQNNGV. The CDR3 bases are TGTGCCAGCAGTTATTCCGGGACAGGGAATGAAAAACTGTTTTTT. It is translated as CASSYSGTGNEKLFF.

This clone was seen only a few times. Other DNA variants within this sample encode the same CDR3. The J gene is TRBJ1-5, the V gene TRBV5-1; 10 nucleotides align to TRBD1. V dropped 4 bases and J dropped 1; count of bases not matched to a gene: 2. CDR1 SGHRS and CDR2 YFSETQ come from the germline V gene. The CDR3 is 15 amino acids. CDR3 loop: CASSLDRGSNQPQHF. The CDR3 DNA is TGCGCCAGCAGCCTGGACAGGGGGAGCAATCAGCCCCAGCATTTT. Full variable domain (rest looked up from reference TRBV5-1 and TRBJ1-5): KAGVTQTPRYLIKTRGQQVTLSCSPISGHRSVSWYQQTPGQGLQFLFEYFSETQRNKGNFPGRFSGRQFSNSRSEMNVSTLELGDSALYLCASSLDRGSNQPQHFGDGTRLSIL.

This clone was picked up one time. The chain links TRBV6-6 to TRBJ2-7; D is possibly TRBD1 (5 bases). CDR1 and CDR2 (germline): MNHNY, SVGAGI (reference sequence). V was pared by 0 bases and J by 4 bases, with 13 bases between. This CDR3 has 15 amino acids. The CDR3 sequence: CASSYSIRGPYEQYF. The CDR3 DNA reads TGTGCCAGCAGTTACTCGATTAGGGGCCCTTACGAGCAGTACTTC.

The table lists this clone with a few counts. The V call is TRBV11-2, the J call TRBJ1-1; D is uncertain. This CDR3 region has 12 residues. The V and J ends lost 2 bases and 5 bases respectively, with 6 bases between them. The germline V gene encodes CDR1 SGHAT and CDR2 FQNNGV. The CDR3 DNA is TGTGCCAGCAGCTTAATGAGAACTGAAGCTTTCTTT. This translates into CASSLMRTEAFF.

The chain combines TRBV27 with TRBJ1-4; tentative D call: TRBD1 (6 bases). V lost 2 bases, J lost 2 bases, and 9 bases lay in between. CDR3 size: 15 residues. Germline values: CDR1 MNHEY, CDR2 SMNVEV (reference sequence). The CDR3 here is CASSLLGATNEKLFF. CDR3 DNA: TGTGCCAGCAGTTTACTGGGGGCGACTAATGAAAAACTGTTTTTT.

The CDR3 DNA reads as TGTGCCAGCAGCCAGGAGCCCGGGACAGTTGACGAGCAGTACTTC. It is translated as CASSQEPGTVDEQYF. The chain has TRBV4-2 and TRBJ2-7, with 7 nucleotides matching TRBD1. V shed 3 bases, J shed 5 bases, and the junction held 10 bases outside the gene matches. Per germline, CDR1 LGHNA and CDR2 YNFKEQ. This CDR3 comprises 15 residues.

The J gene is TRBJ1-1, the V gene TRBV29-1, with D tentatively TRBD1 (6 bases). The CDR3 is made up of 13 amino acids. V dropped 6 bases and J dropped 3 bases, with 14 bases sitting between them. Per the germline V gene, CDR1 is SQVTM and CDR2 is ANQGSEA. The CDR3 reads CSVELQGYTEAFF. DNA for the CDR3: TGCAGCGTCGAACTACAGGGATACACTGAAGCTTTCTTT.

V gene TRBV27 combines with J gene TRBJ1-3, with 8 nucleotides matching TRBD1. Germline CDR1 reads MNHEY; CDR2 reads SMNVEV (reference sequence). Germline trimming cut 5 bases from V and 4 bases from J; bases unmatched to any gene: 10. The CDR3 contains 16 residues. The CDR3 DNA follows: TGTGCCAGCAGTCTCCACTCGGACAGGGACGGAAACACCATATATTTT. As protein: CASSLHSDRDGNTIYF.

The chain links TRBV7-6 to TRBJ1-5; D is ambiguous. The CDR3 has 13 residues. Germline V gene lookup returns CDR1 SGHVS and CDR2 FNYEAQ. V was pared by 2 bases and J by 4 bases, with 6 bases between. The CDR3 DNA is TGTGCCAGCAGCTTAACTCTGAATCAGCCCCAGCATTTT. Its translation: CASSLTLNQPQHF.

This clone has more than one count but fewer than ten. The rearrangement joins TRBV30 to TRBJ1-4, with TRBD1 matching over 7 bases. The junction had 14 bases not matched to a gene; V was cut back by 5 bases and J by 8 bases. In germline, CDR1 is GTSNPN, CDR2 SVGIG (reference sequence). This CDR3 comprises 15 residues. The DNA of the CDR3 is TGTGCCTGGTCAAAACAGGGGAGGTGTGGGGAAAAACTGTTTTTT. It specifies CAWSKQGRCGEKLFF.

The chain links TRBV29-1 to TRBJ2-7, with D possibly being TRBD2 (5 bases). The V gene lost 0 bases and the J gene lost 3 bases, with 15 bases spanning the gap. The germline V gene encodes CDR1 SQVTM and CDR2 ANQGSEA. This CDR3 spans 15 amino acids. CDR3 protein: CSVEDLEGLGYEQYF. The CDR3 DNA is TGCAGCGTTGAAGATCTTGAGGGCCTAGGCTACGAGCAGTACTTC.

This clone was found once. V is TRBV18 and J is TRBJ1-5, with 9 positions matching TRBD1. Unmatched junction bases numbered 4, after V lost 3 bases and J lost 4 bases. This CDR3 has 15 residues. The germline V gene has CDR1 KGHSH and CDR2 LQKENI. The CDR3 bases are TGTGCCAGCTCACCGGGACAGGGCAAGAATCAGCCCCAGCATTTT. Translation gives CASSPGQGKNQPQHF.

V is TRBV7-2 and J is TRBJ2-1, with D tentatively TRBD2 (6 bases). The V and J ends lost 6 bases and 13 bases respectively, with 19 bases between them. The germline V gene has CDR1 SGHTA and CDR2 FQGNSA. This CDR3 is 13 amino acids long. As DNA, the CDR3 is TGTGCCAGCAGTGCGGGACCACTAGAGCCCCAGTTCTTC. Protein product: CASSAGPLEPQFF.

The chain couples TRBV14 to TRBJ2-7; 7 bases fit TRBD2. V lost 0 bases and J lost 4; bases outside the gene matches: 12. Germline V gene sequence: CDR1 SGHDN, CDR2 FVKESK. The CDR3 is made up of 17 amino acids. CDR3 sequence: CASSQDPRAGEEYEQYF. The CDR3 coding sequence is TGTGCCAGCAGCCAAGACCCTCGGGCGGGGGAAGAATACGAGCAGTACTTC. Filled out from reference TRBV14 and TRBJ2-7, the complete variable domain reads EAGVTQFPSHSVIEKGQTVTLRCDPISGHDNLYWYRRVMGKEIKFLLHFVKESKQDESGMPNNRFLAERTGGTYSTLKVQPAELEDSGVYFCASSQDPRAGEEYEQYFGPGTRLTVT.

V gene TRBV9 combines with J gene TRBJ2-7, with 14 bases lining up with TRBD2. The J segment lost 2 bases and the V segment lost 0 bases, leaving 7 bases of the junction unmatched. CDR1 SGDLS and CDR2 YYNGEE come from the germline V gene. The CDR3 extends over 18 amino acids. CDR3 in amino acids: CASSVDGGGLAGAYEQYF. CDR3 coding DNA: TGTGCCAGCAGCGTAGATGGAGGGGGACTAGCGGGGGCCTACGAGCAGTACTTC.

This rearrangement joins TRBV11-2 to TRBJ1-1; TRBD1 agrees at 7 bases. V was clipped by 5 bases and J by 0 bases; unmatched bases: 9. The CDR3 length is 16 residues. Germline values: CDR1 SGHAT, CDR2 FQNNGV. The CDR3 protein is CASSPRGGSMNTEAFF. The CDR3 DNA follows: TGTGCCAGCAGCCCTCGAGGGGGCTCCATGAACACTGAAGCTTTCTTT.

This chain connects TRBV9 to TRBJ2-5; TRBD2 matches at 10 bases. From germline, CDR1 is SGDLS and CDR2 YYNGEE. The V segment lost 3 bases and the J segment 5 bases; nucleotides outside the gene matches: 7. The CDR3 totals 15 residues. CDR3 residues: CASSGPSGSVETQYF. The CDR3 region has the DNA TGTGCCAGCAGCGGGCCTAGCGGGAGTGTGGAGACCCAGTACTTC.